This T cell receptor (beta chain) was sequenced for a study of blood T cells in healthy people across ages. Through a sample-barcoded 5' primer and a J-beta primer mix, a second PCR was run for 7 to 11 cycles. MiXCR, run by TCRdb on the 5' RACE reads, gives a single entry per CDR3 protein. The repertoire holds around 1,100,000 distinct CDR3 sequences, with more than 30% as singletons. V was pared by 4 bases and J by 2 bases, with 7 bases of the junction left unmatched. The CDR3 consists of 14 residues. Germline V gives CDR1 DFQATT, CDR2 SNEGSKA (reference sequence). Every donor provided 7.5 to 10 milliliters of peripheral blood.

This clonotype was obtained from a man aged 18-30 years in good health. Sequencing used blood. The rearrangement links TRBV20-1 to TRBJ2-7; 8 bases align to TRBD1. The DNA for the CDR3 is TGCAGTGCTACCTGGACAGGGTCTACCTACGAGCAGTACTTC. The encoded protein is CSATWTGSTYEQYF.